This is a list of T cell receptor beta chains from one sample in a study of blood T cells in healthy people across ages. TCRdb reanalysed the 5' RACE reads using MiXCR and keeps one entry per CDR3 protein. The sample contains 700,000 to 900,000 distinct CDR3 sequences, 50% to 65% of which appear only once. Input material: blood. Receptors originate from a man older than 75 in good health. Each CDR3 is given with its conserved first and last residue. A D gene is named only where the DNA matches it firmly. The size field is filled for only some rows; it gives once, few, many or a size class.

v_gene: TRBV20-1
d_gene: -
j_gene: TRBJ2-3
abundance: -
CDR3aa: CSARMSTLSRYAYF
CDR3nt: TGCAGTGCTAGAATGTCTACTCTGTCCCGATACGCGTATTTT

v_gene: TRBV12-3/TRBV12-4
d_gene: -
j_gene: TRBJ2-7
abundance: -
CDR3aa: CASSLASGREYEQYF
CDR3nt: TGTGCCAGCAGTTTAGCAAGTGGGCGCGAGTACGAGCAGTACTTC

v_gene: TRBV7-9
d_gene: TRBD1
j_gene: TRBJ2-7
abundance: few
CDR3aa: CASGRTGWSYEQYF
CDR3nt: TGTGCCAGCGGGCGGACAGGGTGGTCCTACGAGCAGTACTTC

v_gene: TRBV5-1
d_gene: -
j_gene: TRBJ2-1
abundance: few
CDR3aa: CASSFSYSSDEQFF
CDR3nt: TGCGCCAGCAGCTTTTCCTACTCAAGCGATGAGCAGTTCTTC

v_gene: TRBV28
d_gene: TRBD1
j_gene: TRBJ2-5
abundance: -
CDR3aa: CASSTPGTGGRKTQYF
CDR3nt: TGTGCCAGCAGTACACCCGGGACAGGGGGCCGAAAGACCCAGTACTTC

v_gene: TRBV3-1
d_gene: -
j_gene: TRBJ2-7
abundance: -
CDR3aa: CASSPTWDNYEQYF
CDR3nt: TGTGCCAGCAGCCCCACCTGGGACAACTACGAGCAGTACTTC

v_gene: TRBV6-1
d_gene: -
j_gene: TRBJ2-5
abundance: -
CDR3aa: CASSEQETRYF
CDR3nt: TGTGCCAGCAGTGAACAGGAGACCCGGTACTTC

v_gene: TRBV7-2
d_gene: TRBD1
j_gene: TRBJ2-1
abundance: few
CDR3aa: CASSFGTDHRYNEQFF
CDR3nt: TGTGCCAGCAGCTTCGGGACAGACCACAGGTACAATGAGCAGTTCTTC

v_gene: TRBV20-1
d_gene: TRBD1
j_gene: TRBJ2-5
abundance: -
CDR3aa: CSATGTAEETQYF
CDR3nt: TGCAGTGCTACCGGGACAGCGGAAGAGACCCAGTACTTC

v_gene: TRBV20-1
d_gene: -
j_gene: TRBJ2-1
abundance: -
CDR3aa: CSARRWHLATNNEQFF
CDR3nt: TGCAGTGCTAGAAGGTGGCATCTAGCGACCAACAATGAGCAGTTCTTC

v_gene: TRBV5-1
d_gene: -
j_gene: TRBJ2-7
abundance: -
CDR3aa: CASSSQETPVNEQYF
CDR3nt: TGCGCCAGCAGCTCTCAAGAGACGCCCGTCAACGAGCAGTACTTC

v_gene: TRBV28
d_gene: -
j_gene: TRBJ2-7
abundance: -
CDR3aa: CASRKGGPSYEQYF
CDR3nt: TGTGCCAGCAGAAAGGGGGGCCCGTCCTACGAGCAGTACTTC

v_gene: TRBV29-1
d_gene: -
j_gene: TRBJ1-2
abundance: few
CDR3aa: CSVPVGNNPNYGYTF
CDR3nt: TGCAGCGTCCCTGTGGGGAACAACCCTAACTATGGCTACACCTTC

v_gene: TRBV28
d_gene: TRBD2
j_gene: TRBJ2-5
abundance: few
CDR3aa: CASSFIGLAGSQETQYF
CDR3nt: TGTGCCAGCAGTTTCATTGGCCTAGCGGGAAGCCAAGAGACCCAGTACTTC

v_gene: TRBV29-1
d_gene: -
j_gene: TRBJ2-3
abundance: -
CDR3aa: CSVGLGTDTQYF
CDR3nt: TGCAGCGTTGGATTGGGCACAGATACGCAGTATTTT

v_gene: TRBV2
d_gene: -
j_gene: TRBJ1-5
abundance: -
CDR3aa: CASGLNTGTNQPQHF
CDR3nt: TGTGCCAGCGGATTAAACACAGGGACCAATCAGCCCCAGCATTTT

v_gene: TRBV20-1
d_gene: TRBD2
j_gene: TRBJ2-1
abundance: -
CDR3aa: CSAPLAGVGNEQFF
CDR3nt: TGCAGTGCCCCTCTAGCGGGAGTAGGCAATGAGCAGTTCTTC

v_gene: TRBV9
d_gene: -
j_gene: TRBJ1-6
abundance: -
CDR3aa: CASSVNEDGSSILHF
CDR3nt: TGTGCCAGCAGCGTCAACGAGGACGGATCTAGCATCCTCCACTTT

v_gene: TRBV5-1
d_gene: -
j_gene: TRBJ2-1
abundance: once
CDR3aa: CASSSGQPNNEQFF
CDR3nt: TGCGCCAGCAGCTCTGGGCAGCCCAACAATGAGCAGTTCTTC

v_gene: TRBV5-8
d_gene: -
j_gene: TRBJ2-7
abundance: -
CDR3aa: CASSFGDRDYEQYF
CDR3nt: TGTGCCAGCAGCTTCGGAGACAGAGACTACGAGCAGTACTTC

v_gene: TRBV29-1
d_gene: -
j_gene: TRBJ2-7
abundance: -
CDR3aa: CSVEDRGDEQYF
CDR3nt: TGCAGCGTTGAAGATCGGGGTGACGAGCAGTACTTC

v_gene: TRBV7-2
d_gene: -
j_gene: TRBJ1-5
abundance: -
CDR3aa: CASSLQYSNQPQHF
CDR3nt: TGTGCCAGCAGCTTACAATATAGCAATCAGCCCCAGCATTTT

v_gene: TRBV12-3/TRBV12-4
d_gene: -
j_gene: TRBJ1-2
abundance: -
CDR3aa: CASSLSRHNYGYTF
CDR3nt: TGTGCCAGCAGTTTGAGCCGACACAACTATGGCTACACCTTC

v_gene: TRBV5-1
d_gene: -
j_gene: TRBJ2-6
abundance: few
CDR3aa: CASSFLASGANVLTF
CDR3nt: TGCGCCAGCAGCTTTCTAGCGTCCGGGGCCAACGTCCTGACTTTC

v_gene: TRBV20-1
d_gene: TRBD2
j_gene: TRBJ2-1
abundance: -
CDR3aa: CSASKGTSGTGGYNEQFF
CDR3nt: TGCAGTGCTAGTAAAGGGACTAGCGGGACGGGAGGCTACAATGAGCAGTTCTTC

v_gene: TRBV6-6
d_gene: TRBD2
j_gene: TRBJ2-5
abundance: few
CDR3aa: CASSPVAGKETQYF
CDR3nt: TGTGCCAGCAGTCCCGTAGCGGGAAAGGAGACCCAGTACTTC

v_gene: TRBV27
d_gene: TRBD1
j_gene: TRBJ2-1
abundance: -
CDR3aa: CASTSRGRGNDEQFF
CDR3nt: TGTGCCAGCACTAGCAGGGGGCGCGGAAACGATGAGCAGTTCTTC

v_gene: TRBV27
d_gene: -
j_gene: TRBJ2-7
abundance: -
CDR3aa: CASSDTAPPYEQYF
CDR3nt: TGTGCCAGCAGCGATACAGCCCCTCCCTACGAGCAGTACTTC

v_gene: TRBV28
d_gene: -
j_gene: TRBJ2-7
abundance: -
CDR3aa: CATTISSYEQYF
CDR3nt: TGTGCCACCACTATAAGCTCCTACGAGCAGTACTTC

v_gene: TRBV28
d_gene: -
j_gene: TRBJ1-5
abundance: -
CDR3aa: CASSFFQGIKPQHF
CDR3nt: TGTGCCAGCAGTTTCTTTCAGGGGATCAAGCCCCAGCATTTT

v_gene: TRBV6-1
d_gene: TRBD1
j_gene: TRBJ2-1
abundance: -
CDR3aa: CASSTGQGRNEQFF
CDR3nt: TGTGCCAGCAGTACTGGACAGGGCCGCAATGAGCAGTTCTTC

v_gene: TRBV6-1
d_gene: -
j_gene: TRBJ2-3
abundance: -
CDR3aa: CASSEGLGTDTQYF
CDR3nt: TGTGCCAGCAGTGAGGGGCTCGGGACAGATACGCAGTATTTT

v_gene: TRBV5-1
d_gene: TRBD2
j_gene: TRBJ2-5
abundance: few
CDR3aa: CASSMSGGRGETQYF
CDR3nt: TGCGCCAGCAGTATGTCCGGGGGGAGAGGAGAGACCCAGTACTTC

v_gene: TRBV9
d_gene: TRBD2
j_gene: TRBJ2-7
abundance: few
CDR3aa: CASSSLGLDFNEQYF
CDR3nt: TGTGCCAGCAGCTCCCTGGGACTAGACTTTAACGAGCAGTACTTC

v_gene: TRBV11-2
d_gene: TRBD2
j_gene: TRBJ2-4
abundance: few
CDR3aa: CASSSYSGAIAKNIQYF
CDR3nt: TGTGCCAGCAGCTCTTATAGCGGGGCCATAGCCAAAAACATTCAGTACTTC

v_gene: TRBV12-3/TRBV12-4
d_gene: -
j_gene: TRBJ2-1
abundance: -
CDR3aa: CASSLSPLLHEQFF
CDR3nt: TGTGCCAGCAGTTTAAGCCCCCTTCTACATGAGCAGTTCTTC

v_gene: TRBV5-4
d_gene: TRBD2
j_gene: TRBJ2-2
abundance: -
CDR3aa: CASSTRTSGPTGELFF
CDR3nt: TGTGCCAGCAGCACCCGGACTAGCGGCCCCACCGGGGAGCTGTTTTTT

v_gene: TRBV29-1
d_gene: -
j_gene: TRBJ2-7
abundance: -
CDR3aa: CSVAAAYEQYF
CDR3nt: TGCAGCGTAGCGGCAGCTTACGAGCAGTACTTC

v_gene: TRBV2
d_gene: -
j_gene: TRBJ2-3
abundance: few
CDR3aa: CASNVLGVRSAYF
CDR3nt: TGTGCCAGCAATGTATTGGGGGTGCGGAGCGCGTATTTT

v_gene: TRBV5-1
d_gene: -
j_gene: TRBJ2-5
abundance: -
CDR3aa: CASNKQELGDQYF
CDR3nt: TGCGCCAGCAACAAACAGGAACTTGGGGACCAGTACTTC

v_gene: TRBV4-2
d_gene: TRBD2
j_gene: TRBJ2-7
abundance: once
CDR3aa: CASSQDRVTSGREVGEQYF
CDR3nt: TGTGCCAGCAGCCAAGATCGGGTGACTAGCGGGAGAGAAGTTGGCGAGCAGTACTTC

v_gene: TRBV6-6
d_gene: -
j_gene: TRBJ1-4
abundance: -
CDR3aa: CASSYETGWDEKLFF
CDR3nt: TGTGCCAGCAGTTACGAGACAGGCTGGGATGAAAAACTGTTTTTT

v_gene: TRBV5-6
d_gene: -
j_gene: TRBJ2-1
abundance: few
CDR3aa: CASSFDSGHNEQFF
CDR3nt: TGTGCCAGCAGCTTCGACTCGGGACACAATGAGCAGTTCTTC

v_gene: TRBV3-1
d_gene: -
j_gene: TRBJ2-3
abundance: -
CDR3aa: CASSQEQMGYAYF
CDR3nt: TGTGCCAGCAGCCAGGAACAGATGGGATACGCGTATTTT

v_gene: TRBV20-1
d_gene: -
j_gene: TRBJ2-1
abundance: -
CDR3aa: CSARAFSGSNSYNEQFF
CDR3nt: TGCAGTGCTAGGGCTTTTTCGGGATCCAACTCCTACAATGAGCAGTTCTTC

v_gene: TRBV2
d_gene: TRBD2
j_gene: TRBJ2-1
abundance: -
CDR3aa: CASSELAGGYNEQFF
CDR3nt: TGTGCCAGCAGTGAACTAGCGGGGGGGTACAATGAGCAGTTCTTC

v_gene: TRBV20-1
d_gene: -
j_gene: TRBJ2-3
abundance: -
CDR3aa: CSANKLGADTQYF
CDR3nt: TGCAGTGCCAACAAATTAGGGGCAGATACGCAGTATTTT

v_gene: TRBV5-1
d_gene: TRBD2
j_gene: TRBJ2-1
abundance: -
CDR3aa: CASRVGTSGRNEQFF
CDR3nt: TGCGCCAGCAGAGTCGGGACTAGCGGGAGAAATGAGCAGTTCTTC

v_gene: TRBV20-1
d_gene: TRBD2
j_gene: TRBJ2-4
abundance: -
CDR3aa: CSGVGSGIEEQYF
CDR3nt: TGCAGTGGGGTGGGTAGCGGGATTGAGGAGCAGTACTTC

v_gene: TRBV24-1
d_gene: -
j_gene: TRBJ2-1
abundance: -
CDR3aa: CATHFLGEQFF
CDR3nt: TGTGCCACCCACTTCTTGGGTGAGCAGTTCTTC

v_gene: TRBV11-2
d_gene: -
j_gene: TRBJ1-2
abundance: -
CDR3aa: CASSSPRQGTYGYTF
CDR3nt: TGTGCCAGCAGCTCCCCAAGGCAGGGCACCTATGGCTACACCTTC

v_gene: TRBV24-1
d_gene: -
j_gene: TRBJ1-1
abundance: -
CDR3aa: CATCDGDYGVGTEAFF
CDR3nt: TGTGCCACCTGTGATGGGGACTATGGAGTAGGAACTGAAGCTTTCTTT